These 20 T cell receptor beta chains originate from one sample sequenced in a study of T cell responses to AZD1222 COVID-19 vaccine. Sequencing was performed with immunoSEQ multiplex PCR; in TCRdb, only in-frame clones are kept and a portion is missing. This sample has about 100,000 clones, with roughly 84% found just once. Here the sequenced sample was peripheral blood, taken on day 0 of AZD1222 vaccination. These TCRs come from an adult in good health.

V usage is TRBV7-2 and J usage is TRBJ2-1; D uncertain. CDR3 length: 13 amino acids. CDR1 is SGHTA, CDR2 FQGNSA, per germline. V lost 4 bases and J lost 9, with 13 bases in between. CDR3 region: CASSSLVNAEQFF. In DNA form, the CDR3 reads TGTGCCAGCAGCTCCCTGGTGAATGCTGAGCAGTTCTTC.

The chain recombines TRBV11-1 with TRBJ1-1, with a possible D match to TRBD1 (5 bases). CDR3 length: 13 amino acids. Germline CDR1 reads SGHAT; CDR2 reads FQDESV (reference sequence). V dropped 3 bases and J dropped 4 bases, with 9 bases sitting between them. DNA for the CDR3: TGTGCCAGCAGCTTGACAGTTAGCACTGAAGCTTTCTTT. Residues: CASSLTVSTEAFF.

V is TRBV6-5 and J is TRBJ1-4; 11 bases line up with TRBD1. The ends lost 6 bases at V and 5 bases at J; junction bases unmatched: 2. CDR1 is MNHEY and CDR2 is SVGAGI in the germline V gene. The CDR3 extends over 14 amino acids. The DNA of the CDR3 is TGTGCCAGCAGCCGGGACAGGGGGAATGAAAAACTGTTTTTT. This translates into CASSRDRGNEKLFF.

This chain uses TRBV7-2 with TRBJ1-2; no firm D call. The CDR3 consists of 15 residues. V was clipped by 1 base and J by 2 bases, with 11 bases between them. Germline CDR1 SGHTA, CDR2 FQGNSA. The CDR3 coding sequence is TGTGCCAGCAGCTTAGAATTGCTGGGAAACTATGGCTACACCTTC. Translating gives CASSLELLGNYGYTF.

The V call is TRBV19, the J call TRBJ2-7; TRBD1 might be the D (6 bases). The ends were cut back, 2 bases at V and 4 bases at J, with 9 bases in the middle. The germline gives CDR1 LNHDA, CDR2 SQIVND (reference sequence). The CDR3 length is 13 residues. The DNA of the CDR3 is TGTGCCAGTAGTATAATGACAGGATACGAGCAGTACTTC. This codes for CASSIMTGYEQYF.

The gene calls are TRBV21-1 and TRBJ1-2. TRBV21-1 is flagged as a pseudogene. The CDR3 is 14 amino acids. This chain's CDR3 is CASKGGREDYGYTF. CDR3 in DNA: TGTGCCAGCAAGGGGGGGCGCGAGGACTATGGCTACACCTTC.

The J gene is TRBJ1-6, the V gene TRBV6-5; D remains ambiguous. The germline gives CDR1 MNHEY, CDR2 SVGAGI. Between the trimmed V and J ends, which lost 7 bases and 10 bases, there was a span of 20 bases. This CDR3 comprises 15 residues. The CDR3 loop is CASNLDPGYGSPLHF. In nucleotides, the CDR3 is TGTGCCAGCAATTTAGACCCGGGATATGGGTCACCCCTCCACTTT.

The chain is built from TRBV28 and TRBJ1-4; TRBD1 matches at 7 bases. Unmatched junction bases numbered 9, after V lost 6 bases and J lost 8 bases. Germline-derived CDR1 and CDR2 are MDHEN and SYDVKM. The length of the CDR3 is 14 residues. Here the CDR3 reads CASSFDRVDEKLFF. The DNA of the CDR3 is TGTGCCAGCAGCTTCGACAGGGTCGACGAAAAACTGTTTTTT.

This chain links TRBV5-1 with TRBJ1-3; TRBD1 aligns across 8 bases. J gave up 3 bases and V 5 bases, and 13 bases lay outside the gene matches. CDR1 SGHRS and CDR2 YFSETQ come from the germline V gene. The CDR3 totals 17 residues. This CDR3 reads CASRSNDRGNGGNTIYF. The CDR3 DNA is TGCGCCAGCAGATCTAACGACAGGGGAAATGGTGGAAACACCATATATTTT.

This chain joins TRBV4-1 and TRBJ1-4, with D unclear. The CDR3 runs 17 residues. Trimming pared 1 base from V and 3 bases from J, leaving 15 bases between. Germline loops: CDR1 MGHRA, CDR2 YSYEKL. CDR3 loop: CASSQGKARESNEKLFF. As DNA, the CDR3 is TGCGCCAGCAGCCAAGGGAAAGCCCGGGAGTCTAATGAAAAACTGTTTTTT.

The chain uses TRBV5-1 and TRBJ1-5, with D unresolved. Looked up from germline, CDR1 is SGHRS and CDR2 is YFSETQ. V was cut by 3 bases and J by 0 bases, with 4 bases left in between. The CDR3 spans 13 residues. CDR3 loop: CASSWGSNQPQHF. As DNA, the CDR3 is TGCGCCAGCAGCTGGGGTAGCAATCAGCCCCAGCATTTT. Using reference TRBV5-1 and TRBJ1-5 for the parts outside the CDR3, the full variable domain is KAGVTQTPRYLIKTRGQQVTLSCSPISGHRSVSWYQQTPGQGLQFLFEYFSETQRNKGNFPGRFSGRQFSNSRSEMNVSTLELGDSALYLCASSWGSNQPQHFGDGTRLSIL.

The rearrangement uses TRBV11-3 and TRBJ2-7, with D possibly being TRBD1 (5 bases). CDR3 length: 14 amino acids. In germline, CDR1 is SGHNT, CDR2 YENEEA. The germline V and J ends were trimmed by 3 bases and 3 bases, with 12 bases remaining between them. In DNA form, the CDR3 reads TGTGCCAGCAGCTTCCGATCGACAGACTACGAGCAGTACTTC. The encoded protein is CASSFRSTDYEQYF.

This chain joins TRBV18 and TRBJ1-2; 10 positions agree with TRBD1. The length of the CDR3 is 15 residues. Unmatched junction bases numbered 10, after V lost 5 bases and J lost 7 bases. CDR1 and CDR2 (germline): KGHSH, LQKENI. CDR3 DNA: TGTGCCAGCTCAATTCCGGGACAGGGGAGGTTTGGCTACACCTTC. This codes for CASSIPGQGRFGYTF. The entire variable domain, with the rest obtained from reference TRBV18 and TRBJ1-2, is as follows: NAGVMQNPRHLVRRRGQEARLRCSPMKGHSHVYWYRQLPEEGLKFMVYLQKENIIDESGMPKERFSAEFPKEGPSILRIQQVVRGDSAAYFCASSIPGQGRFGYTFGSGTRLTVV.

This clone came up once. The chain uses TRBV4-1 and TRBJ1-3; TRBD1 matches at 9 bases. This CDR3 has 15 amino acids. Germline lookup yields CDR1 MGHRA and CDR2 YSYEKL. With V trimmed by 6 bases and J by 3 bases, 6 bases remained unmatched. CDR3 nucleotides: TGCGCCAGCAGTCCGGACAGGGGATATGGAAACACCATATATTTT. Translating gives CASSPDRGYGNTIYF.

In this sample, this clone turned up once. The V gene is TRBV29-1, the J gene TRBJ2-7; possibly TRBD2 for D (5 bases). CDR3 length equals 15 residues. V lost 0 bases, J lost 0 bases, and 12 bases lay in between. Germline lookup yields CDR1 SQVTM and CDR2 ANQGSEA. The CDR3 bases are TGCAGCGTTGAAGATCAAAGAGGGAGCTCCTACGAGCAGTACTTC. It codes for CSVEDQRGSSYEQYF.

The CDR3 protein is CASSSGASTEAFF. DNA for the CDR3: TGTGCCAGCAGTTCGGGGGCTAGCACTGAAGCTTTCTTT. The rearrangement joins TRBV12-3 or TRBV12-4 to TRBJ1-1, with D perhaps TRBD1 (6 bases). The V gene lost 4 bases and the J gene lost 4 bases, with 10 bases spanning the gap. The CDR3 loop spans 13 amino acids.

The chain recombines TRBV7-8 with TRBJ1-1, with TRBD1 identical over 8 bases. Germline CDR1 is SGHVS and CDR2 is FQNEAQ. CDR3 length equals 16 residues. V shed 4 bases, J shed 5 bases, and the junction held 12 bases outside the gene matches. The CDR3: CASSSTRQGASTEAFF. DNA for the CDR3: TGTGCCAGCAGCTCCACTCGTCAGGGGGCGAGTACTGAAGCTTTCTTT.

This clone was observed a handful of times. The sample has other DNA sequences that encode this CDR3 too. The chain links TRBV18 to TRBJ1-1, with D unresolved. Between the trimmed V and J ends, which lost 3 bases and 2 bases, there was a span of 10 bases. Germline V gene sequence: CDR1 KGHSH, CDR2 LQKENI. The CDR3 contains 14 residues. This CDR3 reads CASSPDRKNTEAFF. CDR3 DNA: TGTGCCAGCTCACCTGATCGAAAAAACACTGAAGCTTTCTTT. Based on the CDR3 plus reference TRBV18 and TRBJ1-1, the full variable domain is NAGVMQNPRHLVRRRGQEARLRCSPMKGHSHVYWYRQLPEEGLKFMVYLQKENIIDESGMPKERFSAEFPKEGPSILRIQQVVRGDSAAYFCASSPDRKNTEAFFGQGTRLTVV.

This clone occurred a few times. CDR3 sequence: CATSPWTDWDPSSYNSPLHF. DNA of the CDR3: TGTGCCACCTCACCCTGGACAGATTGGGACCCGAGCTCCTATAATTCACCCCTCCACTTT. The V and J genes are TRBV19 and TRBJ1-6; possibly TRBD1 for D (6 bases). The CDR3 sequence is 20 residues long. V was pared by 10 bases and J by 0 bases, with 28 bases between. CDR1 and CDR2 from the germline V gene are LNHDA and SQIVND (reference sequence).

This chain joins TRBV7-2 and TRBJ2-7; D is perhaps TRBD1 (6 bases). The germline V gene encodes CDR1 SGHTA and CDR2 FQGNSA. V lost 1 base and J lost 2, with 12 bases in between. The CDR3 consists of 15 residues. CDR3 in amino acids: CASSLGGHHTYEQYF. For the CDR3, the DNA is TGTGCCAGCAGCTTAGGGGGACACCACACCTACGAGCAGTACTTC.